The clone carrying this T cell receptor (beta chain) was detected once. This specimen belongs to a study of CD8 T cells in Susac syndrome. Random hexamers served to reverse transcribe about 0.5 to 1 ug RNA. The amplification used immunoSEQ multiplex PCR on TCR beta CDR3; it spanned 54 Vbeta and 13 Jbeta. In TCRdb, the immunoSEQ multiplex PCR reads were re-called with MiXCR into one record per CDR3 protein. The sample lists a few hundred thousand distinct CDR3 sequences; roughly 81% were seen once. The T cells that were sequenced for TCR beta were CD8+ and CD4+ cells from blood. TEMRA cells were FACS-enriched, with CD8+ and CD4+ T cells isolated negatively. Trimming left V 4 bases short and J 4 bases short, with 17 bases between. Germline V gene data show CDR1 as SGHTA and CDR2 as FQGNSA. The CDR3 length is 15 residues.

This TCR was recovered from a human donor with multiple sclerosis. This chain links TRBV7-2 with TRBJ2-7; D perhaps matches TRBD1 (5 bases). The specimen was CD8+ T cells from PBMCs. CDR3 amino acids: CASSSPTVGRYEQYF. Here the CDR3 DNA reads TGTGCCAGCAGCTCACCGACAGTGGGAAGGTACGAGCAGTACTTC. Together with reference TRBV7-2 and TRBJ2-7, the CDR3 gives the full variable domain: GAGVSQSPSNKVTEKGKDVELRCDPISGHTALYWYRQSLGQGLEFLIYFQGNSAPDKSGLPSDRFSAERTGGSVSTLTIQRTQQEDSAVYLCASSSPTVGRYEQYFGPGTRLTVT.